This TCR beta chain originates from a study of T cell responses to AZD1222 COVID-19 vaccine. Whole-study findings and limits: The donor cohort was predominantly white British with a female majority, and clonal diversity may have been underestimated.

With respect to this clone: Antigen: not known.

TCRdb's table, derived via immunoSEQ multiplex PCR, lists solely in-frame clones and lacks some. The table shows 100,000 to 150,000 clones, with about 88% occurring only once. Source: peripheral blood, taken on day 0 of AZD1222 vaccination. The TCR was taken from an adult in good health.

The CDR3 DNA is TGTGCCTGGGCTCGGGAGGTTTGGGCACAGAATGAGCAGTTCTTC. Translated: CAWAREVWAQNEQFF. The chain combines TRBV30 with TRBJ2-1; 7 nucleotides agree with TRBD2. The CDR3 sequence is 15 residues long. Trimming cost V 5 bases and J 7 bases; bases outside gene matches: 14. Germline V CDR1 and CDR2: GTSNPN, SVGIG (reference sequence).